A selection of T cell receptor beta chains follows, all from one sample in a study of spatial heterogeneity in lung cancer. TCRdb redid the calling of the 5' RACE reads with MiXCR, one entry per CDR3 protein. The table has roughly 16,000 distinct CDR3 sequences, around 7% seen once; the top ten hold roughly a fifth. The starting material was lung tumor tissue, obtained at surgery. The receptors were gathered from a female donor with early-stage non-small cell lung cancer. The CDR3 runs from the conserved cysteine through the conserved F or W. D genes are given only for firm matches. The size entry is marked missing in some rows and otherwise reads once, few, many or a size class.

d_call clone_size j_call v_call cdr3_nt cdr3_aa
TRBD1 few TRBJ2-5 TRBV6-5 TGTGCCAGCAGCGAGATACAGGGGAGTCCCCAAGAGACCCAGTACTTC CASSEIQGSPQETQYF
- many TRBJ1-1 TRBV12-3/TRBV12-4 TGTGCCAGCAGTTTCCCGGGACCCACTGAAGCTTTCTTT CASSFPGPTEAFF
TRBD1 many TRBJ1-1 TRBV7-2 TGTGCCAGCAGCTTCGGGACAGGGATACTGAACACTGAAGCTTTCTTT CASSFGTGILNTEAFF
- many TRBJ1-2 TRBV2 TGTGCCAGCAGTGGGACCCGCTATGGCTACACCTTC CASSGTRYGYTF
TRBD1 medium-sized TRBJ2-2 TRBV12-3/TRBV12-4 TGTGCCAGCAGCGGGACAGCGAACACCGGGGAGCTGTTTTTT CASSGTANTGELFF
- many TRBJ2-1 TRBV7-2 TGTGCCAGCAGCTCCCCGGAACGGACCCCCAATGAGCAGTTCTTC CASSSPERTPNEQFF
TRBD2 many TRBJ2-1 TRBV27 TGTGCCAGCACCCTGACTAGCGGGGGGGCCAATGAGCAGTTCTTC CASTLTSGGANEQFF
TRBD1 few TRBJ1-2 TRBV10-3 TGTGCCACCTCGAGGGACAGGCCGTTTCAGACGGGCTACACCTTC CATSRDRPFQTGYTF
TRBD2 few TRBJ2-3 TRBV20-1 TGCAGTGCTGTGACTAGCGGGGGGGTCACAGATACGCAGTATTTT CSAVTSGGVTDTQYF
- many TRBJ2-2 TRBV9 TGTGCCAGCAGCGTAGCGGCAGGGGAATACACCGGGGAGCTGTTTTTT CASSVAAGEYTGELFF
- - TRBJ1-6 TRBV7-2 TGTGCCAGCAGTTTGGGCCGGGCTAATTCACCCCTCCACTTT CASSLGRANSPLHF
- many TRBJ2-1 TRBV20-1 TGCAGTGCCTCGCGGGACCACTCCTACAATGAGCAGTTCTTC CSASRDHSYNEQFF
- many TRBJ1-2 TRBV29-1 TGCAGCGTCTATCGGGCCCTAGAAGGAGGAACTTGGGGCTACACCTTC CSVYRALEGGTWGYTF
- medium-sized TRBJ1-2 TRBV5-4 TGTGCCAGCAGTCCCAACCTCCGGGCCCGGTATGGCTACACCTTC CASSPNLRARYGYTF
- many TRBJ2-3 TRBV11-3 TGTGCCAGCAGCTTAGATCGTTGGGGGGATGGGACAGATACGCAGTATTTT CASSLDRWGDGTDTQYF
- many TRBJ1-5 TRBV27 TGTGCCAGCAGTTATCGGGGCAATCAGCCCCAGCATTTT CASSYRGNQPQHF
TRBD1 many TRBJ2-7 TRBV6-2/TRBV6-3 TGTGCCAGCACCAAACCGACAGGGGGAATCTACGAGCAGTACTTC CASTKPTGGIYEQYF
- many TRBJ2-7 TRBV28 TGTGCCAGCAGCCTTGGAGGGGCGAGCCGCTACGAGCAGTACTTC CASSLGGASRYEQYF
TRBD2 many TRBJ2-7 TRBV5-1 TGCGCCAGCAGCCCCGGAGCGGGGGGCTCCTACGAGCAGTACTTC CASSPGAGGSYEQYF
- - TRBJ2-3 TRBV30 TGTGCCTGGAACACCGGGATACTCACAGATACGCAGTATTTT CAWNTGILTDTQYF
- - TRBJ1-1 TRBV5-6 TGTGCCTTCCGGACGGGACCTATGAACACTGAAGCTTTCTTT CAFRTGPMNTEAFF
TRBD2 medium-sized TRBJ2-7 TRBV7-9 TGTGCCAGCAGCTTAGGATTAGCGGGGTCTCACGAGCAGTACTTC CASSLGLAGSHEQYF
- - TRBJ2-4 TRBV6-1 TGTGCCAGCAGTGACATTGGCAGGGGCCTATCCAAAAACATTCAGTACTTC CASSDIGRGLSKNIQYF
- many TRBJ2-1 TRBV12-3/TRBV12-4 TGTGCCAGCAAGTCGCGCGAGAATGAGCAGTTCTTC CASKSRENEQFF
- many TRBJ2-6 TRBV5-1 TGCGCCAGCAGCCTCTTGTCCGGACAGCCCTTCTCTGGGGCCAACGTCCTGACTTTC CASSLLSGQPFSGANVLTF
TRBD2 - TRBJ2-3 TRBV6-4 TGTGCCAGCAGTGACGCGGGGGGCACAGATACGCAGTATTTT CASSDAGGTDTQYF
- many TRBJ1-2 TRBV18 TGTGCCAGCTCACCAGAGAAGGGGGGGAGTTATGGCTACACCTTC CASSPEKGGSYGYTF
- many TRBJ2-6 TRBV7-7 TGTGCCAGCACGGGGGCTGGGGCCAACGTCCTGACTTTC CASTGAGANVLTF
TRBD1 few TRBJ2-1 TRBV12-3/TRBV12-4 TGTGCCAGCAGTCCAACGATCCCCGGACAGGGCCCTTTGTATGAGCAGTTCTTC CASSPTIPGQGPLYEQFF
- many TRBJ1-5 TRBV30 TGTGCCTGGAGTGCGGCGTATAGCAATCAGCCCCAGCATTTT CAWSAAYSNQPQHF
TRBD1 many TRBJ2-1 TRBV10-3 TGTGCCATCAGTACGGTAACAGGGGGGAGCTCCTACAATGAGCAGTTCTTC CAISTVTGGSSYNEQFF
- medium-sized TRBJ2-5 TRBV29-1 TGCAGCGAAAAGGTCCGGGAGACCCAGTACTTC CSEKVRETQYF
- many TRBJ2-2 TRBV6-1 TGTGCCAGCAGCGAGCACTGGCAGGTGGTGACCGGGGAGCTGTTTTTT CASSEHWQVVTGELFF
- many TRBJ1-1 TRBV6-2/TRBV6-3 TGTGCCAGCAGTTACAGGTGGAACACTGAAGCTTTCTTT CASSYRWNTEAFF
- many TRBJ2-2 TRBV15 TGTGCCACCAGCAGAGATCTCCTGAACACCGGGGAGCTGTTTTTT CATSRDLLNTGELFF
TRBD2 - TRBJ2-6 TRBV4-2 TGTGCCAGCAGCCAAGCTAGCGGCTCTGGGGCCAACGTCCTGACTTTC CASSQASGSGANVLTF
- many TRBJ2-5 TRBV27 TGTGCCAGCAGTTTATCTTGCATCCAAGAGACCCAGTACTTC CASSLSCIQETQYF
TRBD1 few TRBJ2-7 TRBV20-1 TGCAGTGCTCGGTCCGGGACAGCCTTATACGAGCAGTACTTC CSARSGTALYEQYF
- - TRBJ2-3 TRBV27 TGTGCCAGCCAGGGGTGGGGGAGCACAGATACGCAGTATTTT CASQGWGSTDTQYF
- medium-sized TRBJ1-2 TRBV6-1 TGTGCCAGCGTCGGGGGGCGCGGTAACTATGGCTACACCTTC CASVGGRGNYGYTF
TRBD2 many TRBJ2-5 TRBV20-1 TGCAGTGCTAGAACTAGCGGGGGGGAGACCCAGTACTTC CSARTSGGETQYF
- many TRBJ1-6 TRBV7-3 TGTGCCAGCAGCTCCTCGGCTACAGGATATAATTCACCCCTCCACTTT CASSSSATGYNSPLHF